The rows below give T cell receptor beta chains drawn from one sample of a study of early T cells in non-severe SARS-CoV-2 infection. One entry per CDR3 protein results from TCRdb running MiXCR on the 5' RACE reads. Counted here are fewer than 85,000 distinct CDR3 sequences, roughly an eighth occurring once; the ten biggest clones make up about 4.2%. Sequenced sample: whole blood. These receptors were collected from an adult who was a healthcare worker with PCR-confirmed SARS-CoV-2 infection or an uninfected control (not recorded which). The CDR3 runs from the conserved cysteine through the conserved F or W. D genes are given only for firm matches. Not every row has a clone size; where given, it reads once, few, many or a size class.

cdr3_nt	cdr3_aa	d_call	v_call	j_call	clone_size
TGTGCCAGCAGCTTCTGGGCAGATACGCAGTATTTT	CASSFWADTQYF	.	TRBV7-8	TRBJ2-3	many
TGCGCCAGCAGCCATAGGGCAGCCTCCTACAATGAGCAGTTCTTC	CASSHRAASYNEQFF	.	TRBV4-1	TRBJ2-1	few
TGTGCCAGCAGGGGGAGGGGACTAGCGGCTTCCCGACACGCTGGTGAGCAGTTCTTC	CASRGRGLAASRHAGEQFF	TRBD2	TRBV7-4	TRBJ2-1	few
TGCAGCGTTGTCCCAGGGTACAATGAGCAGTTCTTC	CSVVPGYNEQFF	.	TRBV29-1	TRBJ2-1	many
TGCAGTGCTAGAGATCTCGCGGGACAGGGCCCCTGGAACACTGAAGCTTTCTTT	CSARDLAGQGPWNTEAFF	TRBD1	TRBV20-1	TRBJ1-1	.
TGTGCCAGCAGCCTTGGGACAGGGGGTCGGGAGACCCAGTACTTC	CASSLGTGGRETQYF	TRBD1	TRBV9	TRBJ2-5	many
TGCGCCAGCAGCTTGCAGGGGTTAGGTATGAATGAGCAGTTCTTC	CASSLQGLGMNEQFF	.	TRBV5-1	TRBJ2-1	few
TGTGCCAGCAGTTCGTCGACGGCTAACACTGAAGCTTTCTTT	CASSSSTANTEAFF	.	TRBV27	TRBJ1-1	few
TGTGCCAGCAGTCCGGCGAACAGGGGTTCGTACGAGCAGTACTTC	CASSPANRGSYEQYF	TRBD1	TRBV25-1	TRBJ2-7	many
TGCGCCAGCTTTACGGGACTAGAGGCCAATGAGCAGTTCTTC	CASFTGLEANEQFF	TRBD2	TRBV10-2	TRBJ2-1	.
TGTGCCAGCAGCCCCGGTACCCGGACCGACCCCATCTTGATTTTT	CASSPGTRTDPILIF	.	TRBV11-2	TRBJ1-4	few
TGTGCCATCTCTAAGGGAGTACAGGCCTGGGTGAACACTGAAGCTTTCTTT	CAISKGVQAWVNTEAFF	.	TRBV10-3	TRBJ1-1	many
TGCAGCGTCCTTTGGCTGCTGAACACTGAAGCTTTCTTT	CSVLWLLNTEAFF	.	TRBV29-1	TRBJ1-1	few
TGTGCCAGCAGCTTCGACTTCCCGGGGAGCGGGGGATCCTACAATGAGCAGTTCTTC	CASSFDFPGSGGSYNEQFF	TRBD2	TRBV7-9	TRBJ2-1	.
TGTGCCAGCAGCTTAGCGCGTGGACAGGGGGCTTCGCAGTACTTC	CASSLARGQGASQYF	TRBD1	TRBV11-2	TRBJ2-5	few
TGTGCCAGCAGTGAAGACTGGTCGACAAACATTCAGTACTTC	CASSEDWSTNIQYF	.	TRBV6-1	TRBJ2-4	few
TGCAGCGAAGAGACACAGGGTAGACAAGAGACCCAGTACTTC	CSEETQGRQETQYF	.	TRBV29-1	TRBJ2-5	.
TGTGCCAGCAGCCAAGGACAGGGAGGTTTCCACGAGCAGTACTTC	CASSQGQGGFHEQYF	.	TRBV3-1	TRBJ2-7	.
TGTGCCAGCAGCTCCCTGGAAGGGGGCCACGAGCAGTACTTC	CASSSLEGGHEQYF	TRBD1	TRBV7-8	TRBJ2-7	few
TGCAGTGCTAGAGCCACCAAGACAGGGACTAACTATGGCTACACCTTC	CSARATKTGTNYGYTF	TRBD1	TRBV20-1	TRBJ1-2	.
TGTGCCAGCAGCTTAATTCCCATTGGTACTGAAGCTTTCTTT	CASSLIPIGTEAFF	.	TRBV7-2	TRBJ1-1	few
TGTGCCAGCAGCGTACGTTTCGGGTTAGGGGCCAACGTCCTGACTTTC	CASSVRFGLGANVLTF	.	TRBV9	TRBJ2-6	.
TGTGCCAGCAAGATCAGCTCCTACAATGAGCAGTTCTTC	CASKISSYNEQFF	.	TRBV12-3/TRBV12-4	TRBJ2-1	few
TGCGCCAGCAGCCAAGGGGAACTTACTAACTATGGCTACACCTTC	CASSQGELTNYGYTF	.	TRBV4-1	TRBJ1-2	few
TGTGCCAGCAGCCTGGGACAGGAGAGAATCAAAAACATTCAGTACTTC	CASSLGQERIKNIQYF	TRBD1	TRBV5-6	TRBJ2-4	.
TGTGCCAGCAGCCCACCAGCACCGATCAACACTGAAGCTTTCTTT	CASSPPAPINTEAFF	.	TRBV7-9	TRBJ1-1	many
TGTGCCAGCAGCTTCCGAACATCCTACGAGCAGTACTTC	CASSFRTSYEQYF	.	TRBV7-9	TRBJ2-7	many
TGCAGTGCTAGAGATTGGGTGGGGAACACCGGGGAGCTGTTTTTT	CSARDWVGNTGELFF	.	TRBV20-1	TRBJ2-2	few
TGTGCCAGCAGCTCTGGCGGGGGTTTCAACAATGAGCAGTTCTTC	CASSSGGGFNNEQFF	TRBD2	TRBV7-9	TRBJ2-1	many
TGTGCCAGTAGTCGAGGTCGGGGGGTCAATCAGCCCCAGCATTTT	CASSRGRGVNQPQHF	.	TRBV19	TRBJ1-5	many
TGTGCCAGCAGCTTAGAAGCAGGGTTCACTGAAGCTTTCTTT	CASSLEAGFTEAFF	.	TRBV7-8	TRBJ1-1	many
TGTGCCAGCGGGCGCGTCTCTGGAAACACCATATATTTT	CASGRVSGNTIYF	.	TRBV9	TRBJ1-3	few
TGTGCCAGCAGCTCCTCAGGTTACGGTGAGCAGTTCTTC	CASSSSGYGEQFF	.	TRBV7-2	TRBJ2-1	few
TGTGCCAGCAACCTTCTTGGGGCAGGGAGGAATGAGCAGTTCTTC	CASNLLGAGRNEQFF	.	TRBV27	TRBJ2-1	.
TGTGCCAGCAGTTCTCTCGGGGCGCGGGAGACCCCCACCGGGGAGCTGTTTTTT	CASSSLGARETPTGELFF	TRBD2	TRBV6-5	TRBJ2-2	many
TGCGCCACCTGGCGAGGGGGGAACACCGGGGAGCTGTTTTTT	CATWRGGNTGELFF	.	TRBV10-2	TRBJ2-2	many
TGCAGCGTTGAGCTGTTTTCAGCGCAGTACTTC	CSVELFSAQYF	.	TRBV29-1	TRBJ2-7	.
TGTGCCATCAGTGAAGGCGGGCTCTCTGGAAACACCATATATTTT	CAISEGGLSGNTIYF	.	TRBV10-3	TRBJ1-3	many
TGTGCCAGCAGTGAATTTGGGACCGCCAATCAGCCCCAGCATTTT	CASSEFGTANQPQHF	.	TRBV6-4	TRBJ1-5	few
TGTGCCAGCAGTTTCGGCGCCCCTGCTAAATACGTTACCTACGAGCAGTACTTC	CASSFGAPAKYVTYEQYF	.	TRBV27	TRBJ2-7	few
TGTGCCAGCAGCCCTCGACTAGCGGGAGGCATCGAGCAGTACTTC	CASSPRLAGGIEQYF	TRBD2	TRBV7-6	TRBJ2-7	many
TGTGCCAGCAGCTTCAGACTCAACCATGGGAACACTGAAGCTTTCTTT	CASSFRLNHGNTEAFF	.	TRBV7-8	TRBJ1-1	few
TGCAGTGCTAGGTCTGATCGGCCTGGGGCCAACGTCCTGACTTTC	CSARSDRPGANVLTF	.	TRBV20-1	TRBJ2-6	many
TGTGCCAGCAGCCCCACCGGGCGAGTAGGGCACGAGCAGTACTTC	CASSPTGRVGHEQYF	.	TRBV12-3/TRBV12-4	TRBJ2-7	many
TGTGCCAGCAGTTTAACGGCCCGCTATGGCTACACCTTC	CASSLTARYGYTF	.	TRBV27	TRBJ1-2	few
TGTGCCAGTAGTGACAGGGGGAAAACCTACGAGCAGTACTTC	CASSDRGKTYEQYF	TRBD1	TRBV19	TRBJ2-7	.
TGTGCCAGCAGCTCCCACCGCGGCAGGGGAAACTATGGCTACACCTTC	CASSSHRGRGNYGYTF	.	TRBV7-8	TRBJ1-2	.
TGCGCCAGCGCGGGGGGTGGAACCTACAATGAGCAGTTCTTC	CASAGGGTYNEQFF	TRBD2	TRBV5-1	TRBJ2-1	.
TGCAGCGTTAAACGGGAGGGGAACACCGGGGAGCTGTTTTTT	CSVKREGNTGELFF	TRBD2	TRBV29-1	TRBJ2-2	many
TGCAGCGTACAAGGGGACTTCGCCGTAGTGGGTACGCAGTATTTT	CSVQGDFAVVGTQYF	.	TRBV29-1	TRBJ2-3	many
TGTGCCAGCAGCTTACTAGCGGGAGGGCAAGATACGCAGTATTTT	CASSLLAGGQDTQYF	TRBD2	TRBV27	TRBJ2-3	many
TGTGCCAGTAGTCCCCTGGGGGATGGCTACACCTTC	CASSPLGDGYTF	.	TRBV19	TRBJ1-2	many
TGTGCCAGCAGCTTAACAGGAATCAACTATGGCTACACCTTC	CASSLTGINYGYTF	.	TRBV7-9	TRBJ1-2	few
TGCGCCAGCAGCACGGTGGTCGGGACAGGGGTCCACGAGCAGTACTTC	CASSTVVGTGVHEQYF	TRBD1	TRBV5-1	TRBJ2-7	.
TGTGCCAGCAGTTTAGGGCGGAACCAAGAGACCCAGTACTTC	CASSLGRNQETQYF	.	TRBV12-3/TRBV12-4	TRBJ2-5	few
TGTGCCACCAGCAGAGGTCGTAGGGATAATGAAAAACTGTTTTTT	CATSRGRRDNEKLFF	.	TRBV15	TRBJ1-4	.
TGTGCCAGCAGCTCCCGGGGCGGCCAAGAGACCCAGTACTTC	CASSSRGGQETQYF	.	TRBV5-6	TRBJ2-5	.
TGTGCCAGCAGCTCATACAGGGGGCAGGACACTGAAGCTTTCTTT	CASSSYRGQDTEAFF	TRBD1	TRBV11-2	TRBJ1-1	few